This is a list of T cell receptor beta chains from one sample in a study of prognosis after radiotherapy for stage I lung cancer. TCRdb analysed the multiplex PCR reads with MiXCR anew, one entry per CDR3 protein. The sample records roughly 11,000 distinct CDR3 sequences, approximately 50% being singletons. Here the sequenced sample was PBMCs, taken before or after stereotactic body radiation therapy (not recorded which). The receptor set was obtained from a donor aged 50 or older with non-small cell lung cancer. Both conserved end residues are part of each CDR3. Each record gives: CDR3 DNA, CDR3 protein, D gene, clone size, J gene, V gene. A D gene is named only where the DNA matches it firmly. Part of the rows lack a size; the others show once, few, many or a class for expanded clones.

TGTGCCAGCAGCCCCTCTGGGGCCAACGTCCTGACTTTC CASSPSGANVLTF NA medium-sized TRBJ2-6 TRBV28
TGTGCCAGCAGCCCCTCCCGGGACGGCTCCTACGAGCAGTACTTC CASSPSRDGSYEQYF NA NA TRBJ2-7 TRBV11-2
TGCGCCAGCAGCCTCCCCGATTACCCTGGGGCCAACATCCTGACTTTC CASSLPDYPGANILTF NA NA TRBJ2-6 TRBV5-1
TGTGCCAGCAGTTACTCAGCGGGGGCGGGGGATACCCAGTGCTTC CASSYSAGAGDTQCF TRBD2 NA TRBJ2-5 TRBV6-2/TRBV6-3
TGTGCCAGCAGCTTAGCGGGGGCCAGCACAGATACGCAGTATTTT CASSLAGASTDTQYF TRBD2 medium-sized TRBJ2-3 TRBV6-4
TGCAGTGCTAGTCTGGCCGGTGGTTCACCCCTCCACTTT CSASLAGGSPLHF NA NA TRBJ1-6 TRBV20-1
TGTGCCAGCAGCTTATTGGAGACCCAGTACTTC CASSLLETQYF NA many TRBJ2-5 TRBV7-2
TGTGCCAGCAGCTTAGCAGGTGCAGGGGGGACCGGGGAGCTGTTTTTT CASSLAGAGGTGELFF NA NA TRBJ2-2 TRBV11-2
TGCGCCAGCAGCTTGGTAGCTCAGGGGGGAGGCACTGAAGCTTTCTTT CASSLVAQGGGTEAFF TRBD1 NA TRBJ1-1 TRBV5-1
TGTGCCAGCAGTTTTAACTCCTACAATGAGCAGTTCTTC CASSFNSYNEQFF NA medium-sized TRBJ2-1 TRBV12-3/TRBV12-4
TGCGCCAGCAGCCAATGGAAGCGGGAGGACCCTTTCTACGAGCAGTACTTC CASSQWKREDPFYEQYF TRBD2 once TRBJ2-7 TRBV4-1
TGTGCCAGCAGCCAAGCTAGCGGGGAGGGAAATGAGCAGTTCTTC CASSQASGEGNEQFF TRBD2 once TRBJ2-1 TRBV3-1
TGTGCCAGCAGCCTAAACTTAATCCCCACTGAGCAGTTCTTC CASSLNLIPTEQFF NA NA TRBJ2-1 TRBV7-2
TGTGCCAGCAGCTTAGGGGGGGTCGAGCAGTACTTC CASSLGGVEQYF NA NA TRBJ2-7 TRBV11-2
TGCGCCAGCAAGCGGGGCGGGAGCGAAGGGCAAGAGACCCAGTACTTC CASKRGGSEGQETQYF TRBD2 once TRBJ2-5 TRBV5-1
TGTGCCAGCACCCTTTTTTTTCCCGTATCCGGTATAGGGGTGAATCAGCCCCAGCATTTT CASTLFFPVSGIGVNQPQHF NA many TRBJ1-5 TRBV28
TGTGCCACCAGCAGAGTACGACAGGCCTACCAAGAGACCCAGTACTTC CATSRVRQAYQETQYF NA medium-sized TRBJ2-5 TRBV15
TGTGCCAGCAGCTTAACGTCGAACACCGGGGAGCTGTTTTTT CASSLTSNTGELFF NA few TRBJ2-2 TRBV7-2
TGTGCCAGCAGAGTACAGGGGCTAGCGGGTGGTACGCAGTATTTT CASRVQGLAGGTQYF NA NA TRBJ2-3 TRBV11-2
TGCAGTGCTAGGCTGGACAGGGTTGACTACAATGAGCAGTTCTTC CSARLDRVDYNEQFF TRBD1 medium-sized TRBJ2-1 TRBV20-1
TGTGCCAGCAGTTTCGGACCTTACACCGGGGAGCTGTTTTTT CASSFGPYTGELFF NA NA TRBJ2-2 TRBV12-3/TRBV12-4
TGTGCCAGCGGTTACGGGAGGAACACTGGAGCTTTCTTT CASGYGRNTGAFF NA NA TRBJ1-1 TRBV6-9
TGTGCCTGGAGTGTTAGCGACGTAAGGTGCGGTCAGCCCCAGCATTTT CAWSVSDVRCGQPQHF NA medium-sized TRBJ1-5 TRBV30
TGTGCCAGCAGTTACTCTCGAGGACTAGCGGGATACTACAATGAGCAGTTCTTC CASSYSRGLAGYYNEQFF TRBD2 NA TRBJ2-1 TRBV6-9
TGTGCCAGCATGGGAGGGGGGGCTGGAGATACGCAGTATTTT CASMGGGAGDTQYF NA NA TRBJ2-3 TRBV6-1
TGTGCCAGCAGTCACGGGACTAGCGGCCTCTACGAGCAGTACTTC CASSHGTSGLYEQYF TRBD2 NA TRBJ2-7 TRBV27
TGCAGTGCTAGACCCAGGGGGAGCACAGATACGCAGTATTTT CSARPRGSTDTQYF TRBD1 NA TRBJ2-3 TRBV20-1
TGCGCCAGCAGCTTGGCGGGGGTAGGGGAGCAGTACTTC CASSLAGVGEQYF NA many TRBJ2-7 TRBV5-1
TGTGCCAGCAGTTACACCCTAGGTCAGCCCCAGCATTTT CASSYTLGQPQHF NA medium-sized TRBJ1-5 TRBV6-5
TGTGCCAGCAGCTTAGCGCTTTACAGGGGCCGGTCGAACACTGAAGCTTTCTTT CASSLALYRGRSNTEAFF TRBD1 medium-sized TRBJ1-1 TRBV11-1
TGTGCCAGCAGTTTATCGGTCTCCAGGGATGGGTCACCCCTCCACTTT CASSLSVSRDGSPLHF NA medium-sized TRBJ1-6 TRBV27
TGTGCCAGTAGTAAGGGACAGGGCACCGGGGAGCTGTTTTTT CASSKGQGTGELFF TRBD1 medium-sized TRBJ2-2 TRBV19
TGTGCCAGCAGATGGGACAGGGAAAACTACGAGCAGTACTTC CASRWDRENYEQYF TRBD1 once TRBJ2-7 TRBV6-2/TRBV6-3
TGTGCCAGCAGTCCTCGAAGGGATACTGAAGCTTTCTTT CASSPRRDTEAFF NA medium-sized TRBJ1-1 TRBV28
TGCAGTGCTAGACGGACTAGCGACTACGAGCAGTACTTC CSARRTSDYEQYF TRBD2 few TRBJ2-7 TRBV20-1
TGCAGCGTTGGGGGGCGCGATGGCTACACCTTC CSVGGRDGYTF NA many TRBJ1-2 TRBV29-1
TGTGCCACCAGCAGAGAGGCGAGAAATGAAGCTTTCTTT CATSREARNEAFF NA NA TRBJ1-1 TRBV15
TGCGCCAGCAGCTTGGAACAGGTCACCCGGAGCAATGAGCAGTTCTTC CASSLEQVTRSNEQFF NA NA TRBJ2-1 TRBV5-1
TGTGCCAGCAGCACAGCTAGCGGGAGTTTGGGAGAGCAGTACTTC CASSTASGSLGEQYF TRBD2 NA TRBJ2-7 TRBV7-6
TGTGCCACCAGCAGAGAAGATGAGCAGTTCTTC CATSREDEQFF NA NA TRBJ2-1 TRBV15
TGTGCCAGCAGCTTCCGAGGGGGCTATTGTGGCTACACCTTC CASSFRGGYCGYTF TRBD1 once TRBJ1-2 TRBV7-2
TGTGCCTGGAGTGTAAGGTCTCGGGACAGGGGGCGGATGAACACTGAAGCTTTCTTT CAWSVRSRDRGRMNTEAFF TRBD1 medium-sized TRBJ1-1 TRBV30
TGCAGCGTCACTAGCGGGAGCTCCTACGAGCAGTACTTC CSVTSGSSYEQYF TRBD2 NA TRBJ2-7 TRBV29-1
TGTGCCAGCAGTGAAAGGGCAGACGGAATAGGATCCTACGAGCAGTACTTC CASSERADGIGSYEQYF NA once TRBJ2-7 TRBV6-1
TGTGCCAGCACGAACTACGGGGGCGAGCAGTACTTC CASTNYGGEQYF NA NA TRBJ2-7 TRBV27
TGCAGTGCCCTCCCCTTTCGGGAGGGCCGTGATACGCAGTATTTT CSALPFREGRDTQYF TRBD2 medium-sized TRBJ2-3 TRBV20-1
TGTGCCAGCACCCTGACAGGGATCGTTCAGCCCCAGCATTTT CASTLTGIVQPQHF TRBD1 medium-sized TRBJ1-5 TRBV6-1
TGTGCCAGTAGTACTGACAGGGATACTGAAGCTTTCTTT CASSTDRDTEAFF TRBD1 medium-sized TRBJ1-1 TRBV19
TGCAGTGCTATACAGACAGGGGCTAGGGGCACTGAAGCTTTCTTT CSAIQTGARGTEAFF TRBD1 NA TRBJ1-1 TRBV20-1
TGTGCCAGCAGCGGCCGGACTAGCGGGAAAACCGGGGAGCTGTTTTTT CASSGRTSGKTGELFF TRBD2 once TRBJ2-2 TRBV7-3
TGTGCCAGCAGCTTAGGAGGGGCGGGGAACACTGAAGCTTTCTTT CASSLGGAGNTEAFF NA medium-sized TRBJ1-1 TRBV7-9
TGTGCCAGCAGTGCAGGGGCTGGTGGCTACACCTTC CASSAGAGGYTF NA NA TRBJ1-2 TRBV12-3/TRBV12-4
TGCAGCGTCAGTGGTGCAGGGAATACCTACGAGCAGTACTTC CSVSGAGNTYEQYF NA NA TRBJ2-7 TRBV29-1
TGTGCCAGCAGCTTAGTGTCGAACACCGGGGAGCTGTTTTTT CASSLVSNTGELFF NA NA TRBJ2-2 TRBV11-2
TGTGCCAGCTCACACAGGGGTGCCTATAATTCACCCCTCCACTTT CASSHRGAYNSPLHF TRBD1 medium-sized TRBJ1-6 TRBV18
TGTGCCAGCAGCTCTGAGGGACTAGCGGGGGATACGCAGTATTTT CASSSEGLAGDTQYF TRBD2 NA TRBJ2-3 TRBV3-1
TGTGCCAGCGGTTTGGGGATGTGTTTAGAGAGCCAGTACTTC CASGLGMCLESQYF NA NA TRBJ2-5 TRBV6-9
TGCAGCGTTGAACACAACACAGATACGCAGTATTTT CSVEHNTDTQYF NA medium-sized TRBJ2-3 TRBV29-1
TGTGCCAGCAGCTTAGGGGGGACTAGCGGGACTCGACAAGAGACCCAGTACTTC CASSLGGTSGTRQETQYF TRBD2 many TRBJ2-5 TRBV7-9
TGTGCCAGCAGCCTATGGGCTGAAAATGAGCAGTTCTTC CASSLWAENEQFF NA many TRBJ2-1 TRBV7-2